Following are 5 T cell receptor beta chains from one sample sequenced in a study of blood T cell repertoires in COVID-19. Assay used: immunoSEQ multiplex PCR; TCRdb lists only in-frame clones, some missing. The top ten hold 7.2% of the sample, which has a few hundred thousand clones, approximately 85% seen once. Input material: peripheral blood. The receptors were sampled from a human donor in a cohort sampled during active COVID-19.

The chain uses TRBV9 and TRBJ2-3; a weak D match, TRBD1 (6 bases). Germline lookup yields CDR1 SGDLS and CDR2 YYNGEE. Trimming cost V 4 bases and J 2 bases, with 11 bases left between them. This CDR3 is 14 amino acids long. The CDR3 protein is CASSPHRATDTQYF. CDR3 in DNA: TGTGCCAGCAGCCCACACAGGGCCACAGATACGCAGTATTTT.

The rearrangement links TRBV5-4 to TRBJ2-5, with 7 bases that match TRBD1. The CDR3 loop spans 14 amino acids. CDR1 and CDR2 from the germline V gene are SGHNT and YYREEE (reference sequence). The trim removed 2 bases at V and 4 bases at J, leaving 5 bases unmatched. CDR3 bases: TGTGCCAGCAGCTTTAGAGGGGGCGGAGAGACCCAGTACTTC. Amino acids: CASSFRGGGETQYF.

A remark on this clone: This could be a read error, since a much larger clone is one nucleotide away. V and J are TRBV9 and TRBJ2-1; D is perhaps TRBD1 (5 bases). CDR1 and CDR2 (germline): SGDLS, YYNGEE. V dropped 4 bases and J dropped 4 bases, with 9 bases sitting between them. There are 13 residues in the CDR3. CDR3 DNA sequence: TGTGCCAGCAGCAAGACAGATTACAATGAGCAGTTCTTC. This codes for CASSKTDYNEQFF.

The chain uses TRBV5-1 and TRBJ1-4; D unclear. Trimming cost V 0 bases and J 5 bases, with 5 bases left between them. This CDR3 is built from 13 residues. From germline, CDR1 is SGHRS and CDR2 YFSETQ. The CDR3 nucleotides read TGCGCCAGCAGCTTGGGGCCGAATGAAAAACTGTTTTTT. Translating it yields CASSLGPNEKLFF.

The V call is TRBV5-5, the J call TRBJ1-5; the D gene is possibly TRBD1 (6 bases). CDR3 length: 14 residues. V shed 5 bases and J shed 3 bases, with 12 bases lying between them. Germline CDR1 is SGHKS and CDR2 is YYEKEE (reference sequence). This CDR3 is CASRYGDNNQPQHF. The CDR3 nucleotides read TGTGCCAGCAGGTATGGGGACAACAATCAGCCCCAGCATTTT. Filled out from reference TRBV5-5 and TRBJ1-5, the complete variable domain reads DAGVTQSPTHLIKTRGQQVTLRCSPISGHKSVSWYQQVLGQGPQFIFQYYEKEERGRGNFPDRFSARQFPNYSSELNVNALLLGDSALYLCASRYGDNNQPQHFGDGTRLSIL.